This T cell receptor (beta chain) originates from a study of blood T cell repertoires in COVID-19. Repertoires were generated with immunoSEQ multiplex PCR, while TCRdb's copy carries only in-frame clones and drops some. The data hold hundreds of thousands of clones, with 70% to 85% observed a single time. Trimming left V 6 bases short and J 0 bases short, with 13 bases between. Germline V gives CDR1 SGDLS, CDR2 YYNGEE. This CDR3 contains 15 residues. Sequencing used peripheral blood. The V and J genes are TRBV9 and TRBJ2-1, with D possibly being TRBD1 (6 bases). This TCR was recovered from a woman of 80 years or more with acute or convalescent COVID-19. The CDR3 spells CASTPQGSSYNEQFF. The DNA of the CDR3 is TGTGCCAGCACCCCCCAGGGGAGCTCCTACAATGAGCAGTTCTTC.